This T cell receptor (beta chain) was found in a study of CD8+ T cells in alopecia areata. General observations from the study: There were many expanded lesional clones persisting in scalp and blood during tofacitinib. Compared with normal scalp, lesional scalp had higher clonality and more expanded CD8+ clones.

Trimming removed 6 bases at V and 5 bases at J, with 14 bases between. The length of the CDR3 is 13 residues. In germline, CDR1 is MGHDK, CDR2 SYGVNS. Treatment given: oral pan-JAK inhibitor, 5-10 mg twice daily. This clone appeared a single time. Its specificity is not known. Following RNA extraction, reverse transcription yielded cDNA that acted as the sequencing template. TCRdb's copy holds only in-frame clones and misses some; the assay was immunoSEQ multiplex PCR. The table lists fewer than 250,000 clones, 64% of them singletons. The origin of this receptor is a human donor with alopecia areata. This specimen consisted of CD4+ T cells sorted from blood, obtained at approximately week 49, from a patient treated with tofacitinib. The chain employs TRBV25-1 and TRBJ2-7, with no clear D. CDR3 nucleotides: TGTGCCAGCAGCCCGTTAGTCGGCCACGAGCAGTACTTC. Its protein product is CASSPLVGHEQYF.